This entry concerns a single T cell receptor (beta chain). CD45RO negativity and positive selection for CCR7 defined naive CD8 cells, a population that excluded terminally differentiated effector memory CD45RA+ cells. This entry comes from a study of shared clonotypes between healthy human individuals. V was cut by 5 bases and J by 4 bases, with 12 bases left in between. Germline V CDR1 and CDR2: MGHRA, YSYEKL. This CDR3 region has 14 residues. On sorted subsets, replicate PCRs used approximately 190 ng DNA, or 25,000 to 35,000 T cell genomes. Sequencing used immunoSEQ multiplex PCR; TCRdb keeps in-frame clones, though not all of them. The repertoire holds hundreds of thousands of clones, with about 92% as singletons.

The chain recombines TRBV4-1 with TRBJ2-1; tentatively, D is TRBD1 (6 bases). The sample comprised naive CD8+ T cells sorted from blood. The receptor comes from a man aged 30 to 45 in good health. The CDR3 sequence is CASSSGQKYNEQFF. The CDR3 coding sequence is TGCGCCAGCAGCTCCGGACAGAAGTACAATGAGCAGTTCTTC.